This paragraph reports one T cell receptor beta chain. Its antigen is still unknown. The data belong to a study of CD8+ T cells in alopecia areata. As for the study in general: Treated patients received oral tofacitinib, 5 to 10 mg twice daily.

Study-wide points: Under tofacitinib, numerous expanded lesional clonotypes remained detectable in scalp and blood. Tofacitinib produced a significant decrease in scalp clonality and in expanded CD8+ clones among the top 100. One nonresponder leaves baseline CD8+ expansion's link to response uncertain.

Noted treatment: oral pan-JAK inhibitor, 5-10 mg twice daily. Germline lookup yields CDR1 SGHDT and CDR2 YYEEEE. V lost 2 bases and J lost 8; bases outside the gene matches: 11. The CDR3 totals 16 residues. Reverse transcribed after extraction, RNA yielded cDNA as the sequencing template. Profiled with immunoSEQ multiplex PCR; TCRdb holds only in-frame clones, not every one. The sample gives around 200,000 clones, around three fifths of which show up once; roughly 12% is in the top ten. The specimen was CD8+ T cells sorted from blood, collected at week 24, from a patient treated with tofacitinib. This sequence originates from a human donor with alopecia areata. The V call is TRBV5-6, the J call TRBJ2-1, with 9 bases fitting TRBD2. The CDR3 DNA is TGTGCCAGCAGCTTCGGCAGACTAGCGGCAAGGGATGAGCAGTTCTTC. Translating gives CASSFGRLAARDEQFF. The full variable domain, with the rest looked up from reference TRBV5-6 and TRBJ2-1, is DAGVTQSPTHLIKTRGQQVTLRCSPKSGHDTVSWYQQALGQGPQFIFQYYEEEERQRGNFPDRFSGHQFPNYSSELNVNALLLGDSALYLCASSFGRLAARDEQFFGPGTRLTVL.